The 14 T cell receptor beta chains reported below all come from one sample, sequenced in a study of T cell responses to AZD1222 COVID-19 vaccine. Sequencing was performed with immunoSEQ multiplex PCR; in TCRdb, only in-frame clones are kept and a portion is missing. This sample has some 100,000 clones; approximately 90% occur once, and the top ten carry about 1.5%. The specimen was peripheral blood, collected on day 0 of AZD1222 vaccination. All receptors come from an adult in good health.

The gene calls are TRBV5-5 and TRBJ2-7; D unclear. CDR3 length: 13 residues. V was cut by 4 bases and J by 6 bases, with 14 bases left in between. Germline lookup yields CDR1 SGHKS and CDR2 YYEKEE (reference sequence). CDR3 nucleotide sequence: TGTGCCAGCAGCCCGACCCAGGTGAGCGAGCAGTACTTC. Translating it yields CASSPTQVSEQYF.

This clone appeared a single time. This chain connects TRBV5-1 to TRBJ1-2; maybe TRBD1 (6 bases). Germline assignment: CDR1 SGHRS and CDR2 YFSETQ. Trimming took 1 base from V and 0 from J, leaving 10 bases between them. This CDR3 is 15 amino acids long. The CDR3 spells CASSLLGAANYGYTF. CDR3 nucleotides: TGCGCCAGCAGCTTGTTGGGGGCAGCTAACTATGGCTACACCTTC.

The chain joins TRBV5-5 to TRBJ2-3; the D is unclear. CDR1 is SGHKS and CDR2 is YYEKEE in the germline V gene (reference sequence). V lost 2 bases and J lost 4, with 11 bases in between. The CDR3 has 14 amino acids. The CDR3, as DNA: TGTGCCAGCAGCTTCCTTAACAGCGCAGATACGCAGTATTTT. This sequence encodes CASSFLNSADTQYF.

The chain employs TRBV9 and TRBJ1-5; TRBD1 might be the D (5 bases). V lost 3 bases and J lost 0, with 7 bases in between. This CDR3 contains 14 residues. Germline V CDR1 and CDR2: SGDLS, YYNGEE. CDR3 in amino acids: CASSDRYSNQPQHF. CDR3 nucleotides: TGTGCCAGCAGCGACAGGTATAGCAATCAGCCCCAGCATTTT.

CDR3 DNA: TGTGCCACCAGTGATTTGGGCGGGGACTATGGCTACACCTTC. This gives the protein CATSDLGGDYGYTF. V is TRBV24-1 and J is TRBJ1-2; D is unresolved. This CDR3 is built from 14 residues. With 0 bases removed from V and 3 bases from J, the gap between germline ends came to 7 bases. The V gene's germline CDR1 is KGHDR and CDR2 SFDVKD.

The chain recombines TRBV7-9 with TRBJ1-5, with D perhaps TRBD1 (6 bases). The CDR3 sequence is 14 residues long. Trimming left V 5 bases short and J 0 bases short, with 8 bases between. In germline, CDR1 is SEHNR, CDR2 FQNEAQ (reference sequence). The CDR3 nucleotides read TGTGCCAGCAGCAAGACAGGTAGCAATCAGCCCCAGCATTTT. Protein: CASSKTGSNQPQHF.

The chain combines TRBV19 with TRBJ2-1, with D perhaps given as TRBD1 or TRBD2 (5 bases each). The CDR3 consists of 16 residues. Germline V gene lookup returns CDR1 LNHDA and CDR2 SQIVND (reference sequence). Trimming left V 5 bases short and J 3 bases short, with 17 bases between. CDR3 loop: CASSLGELLYYNEQFF. The CDR3 nucleotides are TGTGCCAGTAGTTTAGGGGAGCTACTATACTACAATGAGCAGTTCTTC.

The gene calls are TRBV12-3 or TRBV12-4 and TRBJ2-2; no firm D call. V lost 3 bases, J lost 7 bases, and 9 bases lay in between. The CDR3 totals 13 residues. The CDR3 bases are TGTGCCAGCAGTTTTGTGGGAAGCGGGGAGCTGTTTTTT. The encoded protein is CASSFVGSGELFF.

In nucleotides, the CDR3 is TGTGCCAGCAGCTCGGGGACAGAAGCCCATGAGCAGTTCTTC. Translating it yields CASSSGTEAHEQFF. V and J are TRBV7-3 and TRBJ2-1, with TRBD1 matching 7 bases. CDR1 and CDR2 (germline): SGHTA, FQGTGA. The ends lost 4 bases at V and 8 bases at J; junction bases unmatched: 8. The CDR3 runs 14 residues.

The rearrangement links TRBV28 to TRBJ1-3; perhaps TRBD1 as D (6 bases). V gave up 5 bases and J gave up 8 bases, with 16 bases separating them. The length of the CDR3 is 14 residues. CDR1 MDHEN and CDR2 SYDVKM come from the germline V gene. The CDR3 bases are TGTGCCAGCAGTGCCCCCGGGGGGCGGTACACCATATATTTT. Protein sequence: CASSAPGGRYTIYF.

V is TRBV27 and J is TRBJ1-2; D unclear. Trimming stripped 3 bases from V and 5 bases from J, with 10 bases between. The CDR3 totals 13 residues. Germline CDR1 reads MNHEY; CDR2 reads SMNVEV (reference sequence). The CDR3 spells CASSFRHPYGYTF. Here the CDR3 DNA reads TGTGCCAGCAGTTTTAGGCACCCTTATGGCTACACCTTC.

The rearrangement joins TRBV2 to TRBJ1-3; no firm D call. The ends were cut back, 8 bases at V and 4 bases at J, with 9 bases in the middle. This CDR3 is built from 12 residues. The germline CDR1 and CDR2 sequences are SNHLY and FYNNEI. Written as DNA, the CDR3 is TGTGCCAGCGGCCCGGCCGGAAACACCATATATTTT. Amino acid sequence: CASGPAGNTIYF.

CDR3 DNA sequence: TGTGCCAGCAATCCAGGGGCAGGGGGCATCACTGAAGCTTTCTTT. Protein sequence: CASNPGAGGITEAFF. V usage is TRBV28 and J usage is TRBJ1-1, with 8 nucleotides matching TRBD1. Looked up from germline, CDR1 is MDHEN and CDR2 is SYDVKM. The CDR3 contains 15 residues. The ends lost 7 bases at V and 4 bases at J; junction bases unmatched: 11.

The gene calls are TRBV19 and TRBJ2-1; no firm D call. The CDR3 length is 15 residues. Deletions cut 3 bases from V and 0 bases from J, with 9 bases between. CDR1 LNHDA and CDR2 SQIVND come from the germline V gene (reference sequence). The CDR3 DNA follows: TGTGCCAGTAGTATCGGTGGCCTCTCCTACAATGAGCAGTTCTTC. It specifies CASSIGGLSYNEQFF.